These 11 T cell receptor beta chains were sequenced from one sample in a study of lymphopenia after photon versus proton radiotherapy (dated by TCRdb to about 2019). Libraries were constructed by the immunoSEQ multiplex PCR assay. Held by TCRdb, this immuneACCESS table contains in-frame sequences only and omits some clones. Under half of the omission traces to an unresolved V gene where checked; the cause of the rest is unknown. For this sample the table gives 77,000 or so clones, of which more than 70% were detected only once. 1.3% to 1.5% of the sample is in the top ten clones. The specimen was peripheral blood, collected from a patient treated with proton-based radiotherapy. The receptor set was obtained from a man aged 55 to 69 with pancreatic cancer.

The chain is built from TRBV5-1 and TRBJ2-1, with 7 bases fitting TRBD1. Germline V CDR1 and CDR2: SGHRS, YFSETQ. The CDR3 is 15 amino acids. V trimming: 2 bases; J trimming: 1 base; junction bases outside the gene matches: 3. CDR3 nucleotide sequence: TGCGCCAGCAGCTTTCCCAGGGGGTCCTACAATGAGCAGTTCTTC. It specifies CASSFPRGSYNEQFF.

The rearrangement links TRBV18 to TRBJ2-7; tentative D call: TRBD1 (5 bases). Trimming cost V 2 bases and J 4 bases, with 15 bases left between them. Per the germline V gene, CDR1 is KGHSH and CDR2 is LQKENI. The CDR3 contains 15 residues. DNA of the CDR3: TGTGCCAGCTCACCAAGTATAAGGGGCAGGTACGAGCAGTACTTC. This codes for CASSPSIRGRYEQYF.

The V gene is TRBV19, the J gene TRBJ1-6; 10 bases match TRBD1. CDR3 length: 16 residues. Looked up from germline, CDR1 is LNHDA and CDR2 is SQIVND (reference sequence). After removal of 6 bases from V and 4 bases from J, the junction contained 6 bases not matched to a gene. DNA for the CDR3: TGTGCCAGTAGCACCCGGACAGGGGGATATAATTCACCCCTCCACTTT. It is translated as CASSTRTGGYNSPLHF. Full variable domain (outside the CDR3, taken from reference TRBV19 and TRBJ1-6): DGGITQSPKYLFRKEGQNVTLSCEQNLNHDAMYWYRQDPGQGLRLIYYSQIVNDFQKGDIAEGYSVSREKKESFPLTVTSAQKNPTAFYLCASSTRTGGYNSPLHFGNGTRLTVT.

This chain joins TRBV21-1 and TRBJ2-1; TRBD2 reflects the table's D call only, with no check against the DNA. TRBV21-1 is reported as a pseudogene. The CDR3 has 16 amino acids. CDR3 amino acids: CASSKDRTSSYNEQFF. CDR3 DNA: TGTGCCAGCAGCAAAGATCGCACTAGCAGTTACAATGAGCAGTTCTTC.

The chain couples TRBV6-6 to TRBJ2-3; TRBD2 matches at 8 bases. Losses at the gene ends were 11 bases for V and 5 bases for J; bases not matched to a gene: 12. This CDR3 has 14 residues. Germline assignment: CDR1 MNHNY and CDR2 SVGAGI (reference sequence). CDR3 bases: TGTGCCGGGGGGGCGAGCGGGAGATTAGATACGCAGTATTTT. Translated, it gives CAGGASGRLDTQYF.

The chain joins TRBV6-6 to TRBJ2-7; TRBD2 aligns across 11 bases. The CDR3 is made up of 14 amino acids. J lost 4 bases, V lost 6 bases, and 5 bases had no gene match. Germline V gives CDR1 MNHNY, CDR2 SVGAGI (reference sequence). The CDR3 reads CASRTTSGIYEQYF. The CDR3 nucleotides are TGTGCCAGCAGGACGACTAGCGGGATATACGAGCAGTACTTC.

V usage is TRBV7-2 and J usage is TRBJ1-3; no clear D. Trimming took 4 bases from V and 0 from J, leaving 13 bases between them. The germline gives CDR1 SGHTA, CDR2 FQGNSA. The CDR3 is made up of 16 amino acids. The CDR3 nucleotides read TGTGCCAGCAGCTCCCCGACGGAGAGCTCTGGAAACACCATATATTTT. Its translation is CASSSPTESSGNTIYF.

V gene TRBV28 combines with J gene TRBJ2-7, with no clear D. V gave up 5 bases and J gave up 2 bases, with 13 bases separating them. This CDR3 is built from 14 residues. Germline assignment: CDR1 MDHEN and CDR2 SYDVKM. The CDR3 bases are TGTGCCAGCAGTCCTCCCCCCCTGGCCTACGAGCAGTACTTC. Translation: CASSPPPLAYEQYF.

The CDR3 loop is CASSLVGQEISGANVLTF. For the CDR3, the DNA is TGTGCCAGCAGCTTAGTGGGACAGGAGATCTCTGGGGCCAACGTCCTGACTTTC. The chain carries TRBV7-2 and TRBJ2-6; 8 nucleotides line up with TRBD1. The CDR3 sequence is 18 residues long. Looked up from germline, CDR1 is SGHTA and CDR2 is FQGNSA. The trim removed 1 base at V and 0 bases at J, leaving 5 bases unmatched. The whole variable domain, filled in from reference TRBV7-2 and TRBJ2-6, reads GAGVSQSPSNKVTEKGKDVELRCDPISGHTALYWYRQSLGQGLEFLIYFQGNSAPDKSGLPSDRFSAERTGGSVSTLTIQRTQQEDSAVYLCASSLVGQEISGANVLTFGAGSRLTVL.

The chain joins TRBV18 to TRBJ2-7; D is undetermined. Germline V lookup: CDR1 KGHSH, CDR2 LQKENI. The CDR3 is 15 amino acids. Trimming left V 4 bases short and J 5 bases short, with 18 bases between. CDR3 residues: CASSLSTGRMDEQYF. The CDR3 bases are TGTGCCAGCTCACTCTCTACTGGAAGGATGGACGAGCAGTACTTC. Full variable domain (missing parts from reference TRBV18 and TRBJ2-7): NAGVMQNPRHLVRRRGQEARLRCSPMKGHSHVYWYRQLPEEGLKFMVYLQKENIIDESGMPKERFSAEFPKEGPSILRIQQVVRGDSAAYFCASSLSTGRMDEQYFGPGTRLTVT.

The chain uses TRBV19 and TRBJ1-5; TRBD1 might be the D (6 bases). CDR1 is LNHDA and CDR2 is SQIVND in the germline V gene (reference sequence). The CDR3 is 16 residues long. Trimming took off 9 bases at V and 6 bases at J, with 24 bases between the two ends. The CDR3 here is CASRLGGLLVGQPQHF. CDR3 coding DNA: TGTGCCAGCCGACTCGGGGGGCTGCTTGTCGGTCAGCCCCAGCATTTT.